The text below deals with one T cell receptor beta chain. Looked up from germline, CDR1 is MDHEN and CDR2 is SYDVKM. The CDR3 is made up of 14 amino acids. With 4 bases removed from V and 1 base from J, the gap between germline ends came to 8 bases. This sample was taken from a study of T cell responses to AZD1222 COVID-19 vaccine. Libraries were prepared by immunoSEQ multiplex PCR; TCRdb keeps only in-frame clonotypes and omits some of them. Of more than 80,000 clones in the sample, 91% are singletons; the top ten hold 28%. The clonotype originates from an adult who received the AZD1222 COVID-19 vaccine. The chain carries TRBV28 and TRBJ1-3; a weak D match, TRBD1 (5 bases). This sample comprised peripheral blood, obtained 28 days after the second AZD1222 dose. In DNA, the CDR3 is TGTGCCAGCAGTTACAGGCGGTCTGGAAACACCATATATTTT. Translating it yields CASSYRRSGNTIYF.